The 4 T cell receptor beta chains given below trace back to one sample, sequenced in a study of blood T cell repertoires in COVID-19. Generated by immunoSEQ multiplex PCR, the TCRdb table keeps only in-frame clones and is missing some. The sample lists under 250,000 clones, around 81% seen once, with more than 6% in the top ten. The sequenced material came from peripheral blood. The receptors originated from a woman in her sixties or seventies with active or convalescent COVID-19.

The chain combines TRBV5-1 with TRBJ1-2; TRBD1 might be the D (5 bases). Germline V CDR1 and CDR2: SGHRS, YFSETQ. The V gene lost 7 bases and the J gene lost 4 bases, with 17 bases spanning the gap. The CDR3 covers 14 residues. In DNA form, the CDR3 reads TGCGCCAGCGCCCCCCAGGGAGGTGTCTATGGCTACACCTTC. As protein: CASAPQGGVYGYTF.

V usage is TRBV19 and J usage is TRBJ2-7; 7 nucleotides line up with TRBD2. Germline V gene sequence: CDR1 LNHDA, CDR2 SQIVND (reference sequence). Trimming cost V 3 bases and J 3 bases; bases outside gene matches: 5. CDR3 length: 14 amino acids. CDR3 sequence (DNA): TGTGCCAGTAGTATTCGGCGCGGGAGCTACGAGCAGTACTTC. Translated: CASSIRRGSYEQYF.

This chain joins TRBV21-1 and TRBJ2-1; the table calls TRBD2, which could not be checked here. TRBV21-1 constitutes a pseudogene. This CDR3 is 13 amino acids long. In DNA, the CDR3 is TGTGCCAGCACGAATGGACTAGCGGGGGGGCAATTCTTC. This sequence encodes CASTNGLAGGQFF.

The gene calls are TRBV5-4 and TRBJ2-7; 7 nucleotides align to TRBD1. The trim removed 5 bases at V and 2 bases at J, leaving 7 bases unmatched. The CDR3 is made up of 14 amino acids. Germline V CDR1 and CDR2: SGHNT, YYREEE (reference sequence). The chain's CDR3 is CASRPRDSAYEQYV. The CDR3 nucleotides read TGTGCCAGCAGGCCCCGGGACAGCGCCTACGAGCAGTACGTC.